The present T cell receptor beta chain was sequenced within a study of T cells in Graves' hyperthyroidism and ophthalmopathy. From RNA transcripts, TCR beta CDR3 regions were amplified. The study used the HTBI primer set for a first-round RT-PCR of the TCR CDR3. TCRdb processed the multiplex PCR reads anew with MiXCR; each CDR3 protein has one entry. The sample lists a few hundred thousand distinct CDR3 sequences; around 42% were seen once. The CDR3 length is 13 residues. Germline-derived CDR1 and CDR2 are DFQATT and SNEGSKA (reference sequence). The V end lost 2 bases, the J end lost 7 bases, and 11 bases lay between the germline ends.

This receptor was obtained from a woman between 18 and 29 years old with Graves' hyperthyroidism. The sequenced sample consisted of peripheral blood or thyroid tissue (not recorded which). This chain connects TRBV20-1 to TRBJ1-4, with D tentatively TRBD1 (6 bases). DNA of the CDR3: TGCAGTGCTAGATCCGGGGGCGGTGAAAAACTGTTTTTT. As protein: CSARSGGGEKLFF.